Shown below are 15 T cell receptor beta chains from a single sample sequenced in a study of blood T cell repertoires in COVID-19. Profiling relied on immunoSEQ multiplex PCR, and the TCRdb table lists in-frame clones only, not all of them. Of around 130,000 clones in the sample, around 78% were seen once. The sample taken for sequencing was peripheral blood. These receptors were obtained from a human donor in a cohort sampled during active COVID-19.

The CDR3 region has the DNA TGCGCCAGCAGCCAAGATCGACAGAACTATGGCTACACCTTC. Protein: CASSQDRQNYGYTF. The rearrangement joins TRBV4-1 to TRBJ1-2; perhaps TRBD1 as D (5 bases). The germline gives CDR1 MGHRA, CDR2 YSYEKL. Deletions cut 0 bases from V and 2 bases from J, with 7 bases between. The CDR3 runs 14 residues.

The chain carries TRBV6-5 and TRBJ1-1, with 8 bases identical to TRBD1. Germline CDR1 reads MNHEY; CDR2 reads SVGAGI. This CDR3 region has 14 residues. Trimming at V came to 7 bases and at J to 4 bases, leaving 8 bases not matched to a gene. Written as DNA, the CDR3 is TGTGCCAGCACTCGACAGGGGCTGAGCACTGAAGCTTTCTTT. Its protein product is CASTRQGLSTEAFF.

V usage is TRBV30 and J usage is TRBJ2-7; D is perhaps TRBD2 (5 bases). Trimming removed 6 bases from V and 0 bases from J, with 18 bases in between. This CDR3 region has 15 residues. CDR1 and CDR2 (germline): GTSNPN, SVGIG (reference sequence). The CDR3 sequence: CACQRTERSSYEQYF. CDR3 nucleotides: TGTGCCTGCCAAAGGACTGAGCGGAGCTCCTACGAGCAGTACTTC.

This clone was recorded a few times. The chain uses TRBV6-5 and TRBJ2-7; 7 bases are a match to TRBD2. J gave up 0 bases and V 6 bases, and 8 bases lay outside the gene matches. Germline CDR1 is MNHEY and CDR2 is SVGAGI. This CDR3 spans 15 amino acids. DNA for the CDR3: TGTGCCAGCAGCAGGAGCGGGGACTCCTCCTACGAGCAGTACTTC. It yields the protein CASSRSGDSSYEQYF.

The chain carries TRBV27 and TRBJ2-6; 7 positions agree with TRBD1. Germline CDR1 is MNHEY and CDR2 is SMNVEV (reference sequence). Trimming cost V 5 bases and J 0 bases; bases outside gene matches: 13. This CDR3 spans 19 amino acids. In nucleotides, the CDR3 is TGTGCCAGCAGTGGTCGTGCCGGGACAGACCTCTCTGGGGCCAACGTCCTGACTTTC. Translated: CASSGRAGTDLSGANVLTF. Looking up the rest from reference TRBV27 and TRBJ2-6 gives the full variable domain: EAQVTQNPRYLITVTGKKLTVTCSQNMNHEYMSWYRQDPGLGLRQIYYSMNVEVTDKGDVPEGYKVSRKEKRNFPLILESPSPNQTSLYFCASSGRAGTDLSGANVLTFGAGSRLTVL.

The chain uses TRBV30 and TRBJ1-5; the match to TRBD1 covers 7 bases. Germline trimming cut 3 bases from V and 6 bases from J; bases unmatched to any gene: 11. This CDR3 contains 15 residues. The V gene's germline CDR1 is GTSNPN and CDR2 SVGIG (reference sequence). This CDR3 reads CAWSPRGVATQPQHF. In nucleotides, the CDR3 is TGTGCCTGGAGCCCCAGGGGGGTTGCTACTCAGCCCCAGCATTTT.

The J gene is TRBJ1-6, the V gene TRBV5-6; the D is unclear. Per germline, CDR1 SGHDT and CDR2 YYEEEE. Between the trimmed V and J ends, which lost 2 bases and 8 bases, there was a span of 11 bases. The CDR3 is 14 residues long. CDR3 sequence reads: CASSLGQQDSPLHF. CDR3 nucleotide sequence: TGTGCCAGCAGCTTAGGTCAGCAGGATTCACCCCTCCACTTT.

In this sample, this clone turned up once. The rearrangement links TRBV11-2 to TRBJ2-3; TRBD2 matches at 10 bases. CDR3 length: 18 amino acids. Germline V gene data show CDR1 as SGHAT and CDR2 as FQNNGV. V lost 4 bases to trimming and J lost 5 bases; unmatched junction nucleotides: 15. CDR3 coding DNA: TGTGCCAGCAGCTCCATCACTGGGGAGCGGGGGGGCCGAGATACGCAGTATTTT. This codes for CASSSITGERGGRDTQYF.

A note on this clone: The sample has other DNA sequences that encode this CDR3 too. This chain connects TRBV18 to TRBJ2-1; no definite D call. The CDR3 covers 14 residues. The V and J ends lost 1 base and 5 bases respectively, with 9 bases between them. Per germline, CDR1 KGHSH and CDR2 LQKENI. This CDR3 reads CASSPLTRNNEQFF. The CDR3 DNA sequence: TGTGCCAGCTCACCACTTACCAGAAACAATGAGCAGTTCTTC. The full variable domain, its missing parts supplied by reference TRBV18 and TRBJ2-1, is NAGVMQNPRHLVRRRGQEARLRCSPMKGHSHVYWYRQLPEEGLKFMVYLQKENIIDESGMPKERFSAEFPKEGPSILRIQQVVRGDSAAYFCASSPLTRNNEQFFGPGTRLTVL.

CDR3: CASSFLSGGLYNEQFF. CDR3 coding DNA: TGTGCCAGCAGTTTCCTCTCGGGGGGTTTATACAATGAGCAGTTCTTC. The chain combines TRBV27 with TRBJ2-1, with 7 bases that match TRBD2. Germline V CDR1 and CDR2: MNHEY, SMNVEV (reference sequence). This CDR3 has 16 residues. V trimming: 3 bases; J trimming: 4 bases; junction bases outside the gene matches: 9.

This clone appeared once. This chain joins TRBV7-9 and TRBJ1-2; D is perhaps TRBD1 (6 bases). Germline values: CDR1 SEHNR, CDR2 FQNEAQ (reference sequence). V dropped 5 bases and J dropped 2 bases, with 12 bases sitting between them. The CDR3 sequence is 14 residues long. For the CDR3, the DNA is TGTGCCAGCAGCCGAATGCAGGGGAACTATGGCTACACCTTC. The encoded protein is CASSRMQGNYGYTF.

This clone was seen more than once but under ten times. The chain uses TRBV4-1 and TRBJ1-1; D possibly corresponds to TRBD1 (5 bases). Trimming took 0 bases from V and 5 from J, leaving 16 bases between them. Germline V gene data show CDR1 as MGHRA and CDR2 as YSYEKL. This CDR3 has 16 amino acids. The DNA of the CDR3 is TGCGCCAGCAGCCAAGATGCCCGGGGGGGTCGAACTGAAGCTTTCTTT. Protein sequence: CASSQDARGGRTEAFF.

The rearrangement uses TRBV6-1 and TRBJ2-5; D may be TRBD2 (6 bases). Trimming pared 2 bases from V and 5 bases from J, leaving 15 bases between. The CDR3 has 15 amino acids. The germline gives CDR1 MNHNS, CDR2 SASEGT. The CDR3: CASSEWVEGRETQYF. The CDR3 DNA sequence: TGTGCCAGCAGTGAATGGGTGGAAGGGAGGGAGACCCAGTACTTC.

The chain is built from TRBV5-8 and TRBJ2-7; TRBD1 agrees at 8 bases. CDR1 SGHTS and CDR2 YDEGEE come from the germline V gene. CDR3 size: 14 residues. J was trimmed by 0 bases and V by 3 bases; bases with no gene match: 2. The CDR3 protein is CASSWGTGSYEQYF. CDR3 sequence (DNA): TGTGCCAGCAGCTGGGGGACAGGCTCCTACGAGCAGTACTTC.

This CDR3 reads CASSVGETGMNYGYTF. CDR3 DNA sequence: TGTGCCAGCAGCGTAGGAGAGACAGGGATGAACTATGGCTACACCTTC. The genes are TRBV9 and TRBJ1-2, with 7 bases identical to TRBD1. Looked up from germline, CDR1 is SGDLS and CDR2 is YYNGEE. V shed 0 bases, J shed 2 bases, and the junction held 7 bases outside the gene matches. The CDR3 extends over 16 amino acids.